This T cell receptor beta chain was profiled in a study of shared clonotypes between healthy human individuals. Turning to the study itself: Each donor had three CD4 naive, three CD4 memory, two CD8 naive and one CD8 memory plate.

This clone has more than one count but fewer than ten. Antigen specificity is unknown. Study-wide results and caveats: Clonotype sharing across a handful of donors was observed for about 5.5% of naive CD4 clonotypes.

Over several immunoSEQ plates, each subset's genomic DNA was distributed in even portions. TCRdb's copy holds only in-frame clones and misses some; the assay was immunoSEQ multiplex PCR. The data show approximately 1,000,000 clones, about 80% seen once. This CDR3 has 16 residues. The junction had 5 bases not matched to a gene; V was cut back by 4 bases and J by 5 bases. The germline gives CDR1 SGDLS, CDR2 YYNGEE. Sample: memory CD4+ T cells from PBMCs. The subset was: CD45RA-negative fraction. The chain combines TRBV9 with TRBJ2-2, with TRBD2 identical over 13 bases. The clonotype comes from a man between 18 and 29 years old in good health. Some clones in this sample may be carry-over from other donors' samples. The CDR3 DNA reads TGTGCCAGCAGCCCTTTGGGACTAGCGGGAACCGGGGAGCTGTTTTTT. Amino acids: CASSPLGLAGTGELFF.